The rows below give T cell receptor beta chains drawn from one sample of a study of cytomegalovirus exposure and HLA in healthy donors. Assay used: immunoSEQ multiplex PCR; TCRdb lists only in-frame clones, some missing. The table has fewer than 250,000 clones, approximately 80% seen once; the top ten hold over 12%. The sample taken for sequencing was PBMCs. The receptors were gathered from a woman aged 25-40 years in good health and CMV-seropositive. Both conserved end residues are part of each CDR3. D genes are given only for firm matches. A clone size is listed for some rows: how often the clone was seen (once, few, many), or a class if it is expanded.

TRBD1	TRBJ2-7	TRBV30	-	CAWSLDRGAYEQYF	TGTGCCTGGAGTCTGGACAGGGGAGCCTACGAGCAGTACTTC
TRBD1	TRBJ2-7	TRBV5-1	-	CASSLSAGGYYEQYF	TGCGCCAGCAGCTTAAGTGCAGGGGGCTACTACGAGCAGTACTTC
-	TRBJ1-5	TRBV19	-	CASSIQALNQPQHF	TGTGCCAGTAGTATCCAGGCGCTAAATCAGCCCCAGCATTTT
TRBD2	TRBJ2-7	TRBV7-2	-	CASSLVLADSYEQYF	TGTGCCAGCAGCTTAGTGCTAGCGGACTCCTACGAGCAGTACTTC
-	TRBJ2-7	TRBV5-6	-	CASSLVGPPSDF	TGTGCCAGCAGCTTGGTGGGCCCACCTTCGGACTTC
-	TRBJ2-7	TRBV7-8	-	CASSRKAAFYEQYF	TGTGCCAGCAGCAGAAAAGCGGCCTTCTACGAGCAGTACTTC
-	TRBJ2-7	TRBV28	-	CASRFGRGLEQYF	TGTGCCAGCAGATTCGGGAGGGGGCTCGAGCAGTACTTC
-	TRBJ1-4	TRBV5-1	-	CASSLSNAPEKLFF	TGCGCCAGCAGCTTGTCTAACGCCCCGGAAAAACTGTTTTTT
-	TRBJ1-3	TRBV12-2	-	CASRLGYRVLFRRSGNTIYF	TGTGCAAGTCGCTTAGGATACAGGGTACTCTTCAGAAGGTCTGGAAACACCATATATTTT
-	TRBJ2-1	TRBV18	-	CASSPRDTDNEQFF	TGTGCCAGCTCACCCCGGGACACGGACAATGAGCAGTTCTTC
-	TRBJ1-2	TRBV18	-	CASSPLSGEDGYTF	TGTGCCAGCTCACCTCTTTCGGGGGAGGATGGCTACACCTTC
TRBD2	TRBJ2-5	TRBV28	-	CASSLNGAGGLETQYF	TGTGCCAGCAGTTTGAATGGTGCGGGAGGGCTGGAGACCCAGTACTTC
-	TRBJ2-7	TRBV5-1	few	CASSLVSGGAYEQYF	TGCGCCAGCAGCTTGGTATCCGGGGGAGCCTACGAGCAGTACTTC
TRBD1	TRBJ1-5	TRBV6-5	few	CASRPDRVRPQHF	TGTGCCAGCAGGCCGGACAGGGTGCGGCCCCAGCATTTT
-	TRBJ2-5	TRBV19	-	CASSSLPVETQYF	TGTGCCAGTAGTTCCCTTCCGGTGGAGACCCAGTACTTC
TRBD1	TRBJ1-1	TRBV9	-	CASSGRQGDTEAFF	TGTGCCAGCAGCGGGAGACAGGGGGACACTGAAGCTTTCTTT
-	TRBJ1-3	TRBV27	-	CASNQPWTDGNTIYF	TGTGCCAGCAACCAACCCTGGACAGACGGAAACACCATATATTTT
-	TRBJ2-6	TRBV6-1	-	CASSKQNSGANVLTF	TGTGCCAGCAGTAAACAGAACTCTGGGGCCAACGTCCTGACTTTC
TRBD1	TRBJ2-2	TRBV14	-	CASSLRPGQGATGELFF	TGTGCCAGCAGCCTCCGACCGGGACAGGGGGCCACCGGGGAGCTGTTTTTT
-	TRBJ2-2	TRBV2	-	CASLDENTGELFF	TGTGCCAGCCTAGACGAGAACACCGGGGAGCTGTTTTTT
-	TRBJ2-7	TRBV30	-	CAWSGGALVRGEQYF	TGTGCCTGGAGTGGCGGCGCCCTAGTAAGGGGCGAGCAGTACTTC
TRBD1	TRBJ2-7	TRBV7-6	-	CASSKQQGNYEQYF	TGTGCCAGCAGTAAACAACAGGGGAACTACGAGCAGTACTTC
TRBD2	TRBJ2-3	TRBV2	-	CASSDPGLAGVTDTQYF	TGTGCCAGCAGTGATCCGGGACTAGCGGGGGTCACAGATACGCAGTATTTT
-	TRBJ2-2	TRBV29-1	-	CSVEFRRGIDTGELFF	TGCAGCGTTGAATTTCGGCGGGGAATCGACACCGGGGAGCTGTTTTTT
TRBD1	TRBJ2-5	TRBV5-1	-	CASSSSLTGGETQYF	TGCGCCAGCAGCTCGTCCTTGACAGGGGGTGAGACCCAGTACTTC